The 17 T cell receptor beta chains presented below share a single source sample, sequenced in a study of T cells in Graves' hyperthyroidism and ophthalmopathy. Amplification targeted TCR beta CDR3 regions from RNA transcripts. The HTBI primer set served for first-round RT-PCR of the TCR CDR3. In TCRdb, the multiplex PCR reads were re-called with MiXCR into one record per CDR3 protein. Of 700,000 or so distinct CDR3 sequences in the sample, 16% were seen once. The sequenced sample was blood. Source of these receptors: a man between 18 and 35 years old with Graves' hyperthyroidism.

The chain links TRBV11-2 to TRBJ2-7; D might be TRBD2 (5 bases). The V gene's germline CDR1 is SGHAT and CDR2 FQNNGV. V was shortened by 1 base and J by 5 bases, with 15 bases between the two germline ends. This CDR3 comprises 15 residues. The CDR3 coding sequence is TGTGCCAGCAGCTTAGTCGTGGGAGCCAGGAACGAGCAGTACTTC. Protein: CASSLVVGARNEQYF.

The gene calls are TRBV20-1 and TRBJ2-1; D perhaps matches TRBD2 (6 bases). V was trimmed by 3 bases and J by 12 bases, leaving 18 bases between them. The CDR3 consists of 13 residues. Germline V gives CDR1 DFQATT, CDR2 SNEGSKA (reference sequence). CDR3 DNA: TGCAGTGCTAGCGGGAGCCCCGTCGTGACGCAGTTCTTC. This translates into CSASGSPVVTQFF.

The V call is TRBV15, the J call TRBJ2-7, with a possible D match to TRBD2 (5 bases). The CDR3 runs 15 residues. Deletions cut 5 bases from V and 4 bases from J, with 18 bases between. Germline lookup yields CDR1 LNHNV and CDR2 YYDKDF (reference sequence). The CDR3 reads CATSQDLAVGYEQYF. Written as DNA, the CDR3 is TGTGCCACCAGCCAAGACCTAGCAGTGGGATACGAGCAGTACTTC.

The CDR3 sequence: CASSYWAGGYQETQYF. The CDR3 DNA reads as TGTGCCAGCAGTTACTGGGCGGGGGGGTACCAAGAGACCCAGTACTTC. The J gene is TRBJ2-5, the V gene TRBV6-5; 9 bases align to TRBD2. CDR1 is MNHEY and CDR2 is SVGAGI in the germline V gene. Germline trimming cut 1 base from V and 0 bases from J; bases unmatched to any gene: 3. The CDR3 covers 16 residues.

This clonotype was detected ten times or more. The J gene is TRBJ1-1, the V gene TRBV11-3, with 7 positions matching TRBD1. Germline-derived CDR1 and CDR2 are SGHNT and YENEEA. The CDR3 is made up of 14 amino acids. J was trimmed by 1 base and V by 1 base; bases with no gene match: 0. The CDR3 sequence is CASSLGDRNTEAFF. The CDR3 DNA sequence: TGTGCCAGCAGCTTAGGGGACAGGAACACTGAAGCTTTCTTT.

This clonotype was counted many times. The rearrangement joins TRBV20-1 to TRBJ2-7; D remains ambiguous. The CDR3 contains 13 residues. The ends were cut back, 3 bases at V and 4 bases at J, with 13 bases in the middle. Germline CDR1 and CDR2: DFQATT and SNEGSKA (reference sequence). Written as DNA, the CDR3 is TGCAGTGCTAGCGAGGTACTTCGATACGAGCAGTACTTC. Translating it yields CSASEVLRYEQYF.

This clonotype was detected only a few times. The rearrangement uses TRBV20-1 and TRBJ2-3, with unresolved D. V dropped 3 bases and J dropped 4 bases, with 11 bases sitting between them. The germline V gene encodes CDR1 DFQATT and CDR2 SNEGSKA (reference sequence). The CDR3 has 13 residues. The CDR3 reads CSASEVLADTQYF. DNA of the CDR3: TGCAGTGCTAGTGAGGTCCTAGCAGATACGCAGTATTTT.

The CDR3 DNA is TGTGCCAGCAGTGAAGGATTCAACGACAGGGTAGACGAGCAGTACTTC. Amino acids: CASSEGFNDRVDEQYF. J is TRBJ2-7 and V is TRBV2; TRBD1 aligns across 7 bases. The CDR3 length is 16 residues. CDR1 is SNHLY, CDR2 FYNNEI, per germline. The junction had 11 bases not matched to a gene; V was cut back by 1 base and J by 5 bases.

This clonotype came up a few times. The rearrangement uses TRBV20-1 and TRBJ1-1; weak D call: TRBD1 (6 bases). Trimming took 5 bases from V and 4 from J, leaving 23 bases between them. CDR1 DFQATT and CDR2 SNEGSKA come from the germline V gene (reference sequence). The CDR3 length is 16 residues. The CDR3 sequence is CSAPRQDGARSTEAFF. CDR3 in DNA: TGCAGTGCTCCCCGACAGGATGGGGCGAGGAGCACTGAAGCTTTCTTT.

Many counts were recorded for this clonotype. The J gene is TRBJ2-1, the V gene TRBV11-2, with D perhaps TRBD2 (5 bases). Germline V gene data show CDR1 as SGHAT and CDR2 as FQNNGV. This CDR3 spans 18 amino acids. Trimming removed 3 bases from V and 5 bases from J, with 23 bases in between. The CDR3 region is CASSFRGSALARDNEQFF. CDR3 coding DNA: TGTGCCAGCAGCTTCCGAGGGTCCGCACTTGCTCGGGACAATGAGCAGTTCTTC.

The chain combines TRBV27 with TRBJ1-5, with no clear D. Per the germline V gene, CDR1 is MNHEY and CDR2 is SMNVEV (reference sequence). CDR3 size: 14 residues. Trimming shortened V by 5 bases and J by 7 bases, and 15 bases separated the two germline ends. CDR3 amino acids: CASSPDQSQQPQHF. CDR3 DNA: TGTGCCAGCAGTCCGGACCAATCACAACAGCCCCAGCATTTT.

This rearrangement joins TRBV20-1 to TRBJ2-3; 7 bases fit TRBD1. This CDR3 contains 12 residues. Germline values: CDR1 DFQATT, CDR2 SNEGSKA (reference sequence). The V and J ends lost 5 bases and 5 bases, in that order; junction bases with no gene match: 4. CDR3 sequence (DNA): TGCAGTGCTCTTTCAGGGGGAGATACGCAGTATTTT. Amino acids: CSALSGGDTQYF.

V gene TRBV10-3 combines with J gene TRBJ2-7, with 8 bases identical to TRBD2. Germline CDR1 is ENHRY and CDR2 is SYGVKD. V shed 5 bases, J shed 3 bases, and the junction held 3 bases outside the gene matches. This CDR3 comprises 13 residues. CDR3 sequence reads: CAISLAGDYEQYF. The CDR3 nucleotides are TGTGCCATCAGTCTAGCGGGCGACTACGAGCAGTACTTC.

This clonotype has just a few counts. V is TRBV7-3 and J is TRBJ2-2; D is ambiguous. This CDR3 comprises 14 residues. The germline V gene has CDR1 SGHTA and CDR2 FQGTGA. V was cut by 3 bases and J by 5 bases, with 10 bases left in between. The CDR3: CASSLAPRTGELFF. The CDR3 bases are TGTGCCAGCAGCTTGGCTCCAAGGACCGGGGAGCTGTTTTTT.

This clonotype was counted between two and nine times. The V gene is TRBV9, the J gene TRBJ2-5; 7 positions match TRBD1. The CDR3 loop spans 14 amino acids. Per the germline V gene, CDR1 is SGDLS and CDR2 is YYNGEE. Trimming at V came to 4 bases and at J to 2 bases, leaving 5 bases not matched to a gene. The CDR3, as DNA: TGTGCCAGCAGCCGTGGGACAGCACAAGAGACCCAGTACTTC. Translation gives CASSRGTAQETQYF.

This clonotype was found a few times. The chain combines TRBV6-2 or TRBV6-3 with TRBJ2-2; D not certain. Germline V gene data show CDR1 as MNHEY and CDR2 as SVGEGT. Trimming pared 7 bases from V and 0 bases from J, leaving 9 bases between. The CDR3 is made up of 14 amino acids. The CDR3 nucleotides read TGTGCCAGCACCCAAGGGACGAACACCGGGGAGCTGTTTTTT. It is translated as CASTQGTNTGELFF.

This clonotype was observed a handful of times. This sequence joins TRBV12-3 or TRBV12-4 and TRBJ2-2; D is unclear. V was pared by 8 bases and J by 4 bases, with 14 bases between. CDR3 length: 14 residues. The CDR3 here is CASSWAAFTGELFF. The DNA of the CDR3 is TGTGCCAGCTCATGGGCAGCTTTCACCGGGGAGCTGTTTTTT.